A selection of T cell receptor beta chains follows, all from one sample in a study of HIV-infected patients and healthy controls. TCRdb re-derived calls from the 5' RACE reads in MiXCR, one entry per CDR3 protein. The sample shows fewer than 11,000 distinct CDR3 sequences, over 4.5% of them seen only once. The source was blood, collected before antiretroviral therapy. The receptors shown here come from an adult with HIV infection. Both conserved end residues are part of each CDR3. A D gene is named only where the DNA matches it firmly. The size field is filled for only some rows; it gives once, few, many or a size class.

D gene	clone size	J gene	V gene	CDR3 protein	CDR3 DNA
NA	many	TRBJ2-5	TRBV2	CASSEAPLRDIQETQYF	TGTGCCAGCAGTGAAGCCCCACTCCGGGACATACAAGAGACCCAGTACTTC
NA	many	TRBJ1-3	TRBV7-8	CASSPRRISGNTIYF	TGTGCCAGCAGCCCGAGACGGATCTCTGGAAACACCATATATTTT
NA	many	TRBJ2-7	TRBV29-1	CSVEDAQGGYEQYF	TGCAGCGTTGAAGATGCACAGGGAGGATACGAGCAGTACTTC
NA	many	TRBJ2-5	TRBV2	CASSETLRFEETQYF	TGTGCCAGCAGTGAAACTCTTCGATTTGAAGAGACCCAGTACTTC
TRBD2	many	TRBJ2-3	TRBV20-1	CSASGRLATDTQYF	TGCAGTGCTTCCGGGAGACTAGCGACAGATACGCAGTATTTT
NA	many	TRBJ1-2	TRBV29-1	CSVGGRSGYGYTF	TGCAGCGTTGGTGGACGGTCTGGCTATGGCTACACCTTC
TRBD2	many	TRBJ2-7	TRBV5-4	CASSSGLAGRVLEQYF	TGTGCCAGCAGCTCCGGACTAGCGGGAAGGGTTTTGGAGCAGTACTTC
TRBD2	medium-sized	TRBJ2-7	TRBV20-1	CSAPSLAANSYEQYF	TGCAGTGCCCCCTCCCTAGCGGCCAACTCCTACGAGCAGTACTTC
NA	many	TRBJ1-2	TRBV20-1	CSARDHLRTDGYTF	TGCAGTGCTAGAGATCACCTAAGGACGGATGGCTACACCTTC
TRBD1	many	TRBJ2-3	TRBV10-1	CASREDRAPYTQYF	TGCGCCAGCAGGGAAGACAGGGCGCCCTATACGCAGTATTTT
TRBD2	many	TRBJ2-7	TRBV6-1	CASINWGGAYEQYF	TGTGCCAGCATTAACTGGGGGGGAGCCTACGAGCAGTACTTC
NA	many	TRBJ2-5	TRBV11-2	CASSLIRVETQYF	TGTGCCAGCAGCTTGATCAGGGTGGAGACCCAGTACTTC
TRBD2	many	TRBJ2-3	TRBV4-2	CASSQVGEGTDTQYF	TGTGCCAGCAGCCAAGTCGGGGAGGGGACAGATACGCAGTATTTT
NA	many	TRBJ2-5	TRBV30	CAWSVPVGLLETQYF	TGTGCCTGGAGTGTACCCGTCGGGCTCCTAGAGACCCAGTACTTC
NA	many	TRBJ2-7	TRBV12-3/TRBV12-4	CASSSGTETSYEQYF	TGTGCCAGCAGCTCCGGGACCGAAACCTCCTACGAGCAGTACTTC
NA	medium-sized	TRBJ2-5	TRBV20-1	CSAIGLPPNQYQETQYF	TGCAGTGCAATCGGACTACCCCCAAATCAGTACCAAGAGACCCAGTACTTC
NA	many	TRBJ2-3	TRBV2	CASTLRPTDTQYF	TGTGCCTCAACCCTGCGGCCTACAGATACGCAGTATTTT
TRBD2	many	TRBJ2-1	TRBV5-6	CASSLAGGPGRSYNEQFF	TGTGCCAGCAGCTTAGCGGGGGGCCCGGGGAGGTCCTACAATGAGCAGTTCTTC
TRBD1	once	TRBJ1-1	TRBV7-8	CASSLIRLPLDRDTEAFF	TGTGCCAGCAGCTTAATCAGACTACCTCTAGACAGGGACACTGAAGCTTTCTTT
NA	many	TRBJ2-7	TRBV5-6	CASSLGDPYEQYF	TGTGCCAGCAGCTTAGGAGACCCCTACGAGCAGTACTTC
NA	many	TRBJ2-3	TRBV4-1	CASSQGGSSTDTQYF	TGCGCCAGCAGCCAAGGTGGCAGTAGCACAGATACGCAGTATTTT
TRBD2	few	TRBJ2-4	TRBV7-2	CASSVSGDPKNIQYF	TGTGCCAGCAGCGTTAGCGGGGATCCCAAAAACATTCAGTACTTC
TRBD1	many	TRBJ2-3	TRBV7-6	CASSSRDSYTDTQYF	TGTGCCAGCAGCTCCCGGGACAGCTACACAGATACGCAGTATTTT
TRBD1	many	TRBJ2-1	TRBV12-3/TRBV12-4	CASSSGQGSYNEQFF	TGTGCCAGCAGTTCAGGACAGGGGTCCTACAATGAGCAGTTCTTC
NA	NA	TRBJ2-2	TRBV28	CASSSGFLGPSNTGELFF	TGTGCCAGCAGTTCCGGGTTTTTAGGTCCCTCGAACACCGGGGAGCTGTTTTTT
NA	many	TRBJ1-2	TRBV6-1	CASRTDTYGYTF	TGTGCCAGCCGGACGGATACCTATGGCTACACCTTC
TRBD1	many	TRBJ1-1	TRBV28	CASSPLQGTNTEAFF	TGTGCCAGCAGTCCGTTACAGGGGACGAACACTGAAGCTTTCTTT
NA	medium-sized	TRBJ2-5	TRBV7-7	CASSLYIQETQYF	TGTGCCAGCAGCTTATATATCCAAGAGACCCAGTACTTC
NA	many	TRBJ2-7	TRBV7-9	CASSSDTGFSPLYEQYF	TGTGCCAGCAGCAGCGATACAGGTTTTTCCCCACTCTACGAGCAGTACTTC
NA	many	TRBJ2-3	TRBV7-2	CASSLAPPREYADTQYF	TGTGCCAGCAGCTTAGCCCCCCCGAGGGAGTATGCAGATACGCAGTATTTT
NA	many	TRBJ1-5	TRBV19	CASSFNGHSNQPQHF	TGTGCCAGTAGTTTCAATGGCCATAGCAATCAGCCCCAGCATTTT
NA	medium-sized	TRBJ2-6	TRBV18	CASSPPDGSGANVLTF	TGTGCCAGCTCACCCCCGGACGGCTCTGGGGCCAACGTCCTGACTTTC
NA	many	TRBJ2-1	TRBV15	CATSIRDGYNEQFF	TGTGCCACCAGCATCCGGGACGGTTACAATGAGCAGTTCTTC
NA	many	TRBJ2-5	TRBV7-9	CASSPKESTETQYF	TGTGCCAGCAGCCCGAAGGAGTCTACGGAGACCCAGTACTTC